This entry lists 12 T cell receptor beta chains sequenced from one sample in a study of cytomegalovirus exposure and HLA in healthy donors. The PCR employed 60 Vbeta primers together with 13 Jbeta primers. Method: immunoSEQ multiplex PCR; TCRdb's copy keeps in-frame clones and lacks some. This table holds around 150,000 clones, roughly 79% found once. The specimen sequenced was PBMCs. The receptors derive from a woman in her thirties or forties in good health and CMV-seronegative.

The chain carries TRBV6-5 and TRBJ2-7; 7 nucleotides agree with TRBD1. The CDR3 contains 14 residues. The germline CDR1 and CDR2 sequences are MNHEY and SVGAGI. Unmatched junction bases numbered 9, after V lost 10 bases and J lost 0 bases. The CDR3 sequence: CATRATGSSYEQYF. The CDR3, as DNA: TGTGCCACACGAGCGACAGGGAGCTCCTACGAGCAGTACTTC.

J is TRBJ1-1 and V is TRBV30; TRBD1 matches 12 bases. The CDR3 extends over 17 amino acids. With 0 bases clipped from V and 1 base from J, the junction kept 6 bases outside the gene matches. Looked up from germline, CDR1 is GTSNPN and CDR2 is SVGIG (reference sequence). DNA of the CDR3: TGTGCCTGGAGTGTATGGGGACAGGGGGCGGGGAACACTGAAGCTTTCTTT. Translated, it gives CAWSVWGQGAGNTEAFF.

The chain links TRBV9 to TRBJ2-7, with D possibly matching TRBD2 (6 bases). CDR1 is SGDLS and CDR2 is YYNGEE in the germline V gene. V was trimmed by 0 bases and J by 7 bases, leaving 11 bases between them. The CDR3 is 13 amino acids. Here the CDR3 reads CASSVDGGGEQYF. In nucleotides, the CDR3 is TGTGCCAGCAGCGTAGATGGTGGGGGGGAGCAGTACTTC. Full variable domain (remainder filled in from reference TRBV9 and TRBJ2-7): DSGVTQTPKHLITATGQRVTLRCSPRSGDLSVYWYQQSLDQGLQFLIQYYNGEERAKGNILERFSAQQFPDLHSELNLSSLELGDSALYFCASSVDGGGEQYFGPGTRLTVT.

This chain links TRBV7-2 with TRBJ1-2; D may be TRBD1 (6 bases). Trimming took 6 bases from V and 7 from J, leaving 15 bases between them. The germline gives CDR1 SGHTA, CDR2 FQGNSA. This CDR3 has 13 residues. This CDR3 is CASRLAGAGGYTF. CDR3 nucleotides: TGTGCCAGCAGACTTGCAGGGGCAGGTGGCTACACCTTC.

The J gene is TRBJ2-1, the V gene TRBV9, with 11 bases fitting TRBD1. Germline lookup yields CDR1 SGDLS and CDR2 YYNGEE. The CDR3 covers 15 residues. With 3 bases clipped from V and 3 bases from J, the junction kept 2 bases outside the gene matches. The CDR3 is CASSAGTGGYNEQFF. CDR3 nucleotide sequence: TGTGCCAGCAGCGCTGGGACAGGGGGCTACAATGAGCAGTTCTTC.

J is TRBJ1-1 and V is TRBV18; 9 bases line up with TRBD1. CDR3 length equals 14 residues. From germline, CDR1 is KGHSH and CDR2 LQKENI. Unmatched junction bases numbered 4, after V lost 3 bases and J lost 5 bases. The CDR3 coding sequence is TGTGCCAGCTCACCTGGGACAGGGCGGACTGAAGCTTTCTTT. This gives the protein CASSPGTGRTEAFF.

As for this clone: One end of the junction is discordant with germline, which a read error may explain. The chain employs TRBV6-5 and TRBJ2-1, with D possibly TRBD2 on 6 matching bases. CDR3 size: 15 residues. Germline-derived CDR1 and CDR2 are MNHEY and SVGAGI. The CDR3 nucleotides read TGTGCCAGCAGACCCGGGGGAGGCTCCAACAATGAGCAGTTCTTC. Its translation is CASRPGGGSNNEQFF.

The CDR3 sequence: CACAGTGANVLTF. The CDR3 nucleotides are TGTGCCTGCGCAGGGACTGGGGCCAACGTCCTGACTTTC. The genes are TRBV7-9 and TRBJ2-6; D is possibly TRBD1 (5 bases). Germline-derived CDR1 and CDR2 are SEHNR and FQNEAQ (reference sequence). The CDR3 totals 13 residues. V was shortened by 11 bases and J by 2 bases, with 10 bases between the two germline ends.

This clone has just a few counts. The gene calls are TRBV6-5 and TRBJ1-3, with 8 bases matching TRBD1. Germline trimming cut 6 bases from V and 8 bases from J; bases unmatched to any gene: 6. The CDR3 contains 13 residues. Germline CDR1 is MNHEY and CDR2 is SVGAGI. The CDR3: CASSADRGDTIYF. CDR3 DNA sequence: TGTGCCAGCAGCGCCGACAGGGGTGACACCATATATTTT.

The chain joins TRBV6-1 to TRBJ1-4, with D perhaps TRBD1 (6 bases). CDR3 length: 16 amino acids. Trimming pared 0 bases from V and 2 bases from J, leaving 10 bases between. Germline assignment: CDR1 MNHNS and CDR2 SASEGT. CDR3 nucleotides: TGTGCCAGCAGTGAAGCGCAGGGGTCGACTAATGAAAAACTGTTTTTT. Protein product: CASSEAQGSTNEKLFF.

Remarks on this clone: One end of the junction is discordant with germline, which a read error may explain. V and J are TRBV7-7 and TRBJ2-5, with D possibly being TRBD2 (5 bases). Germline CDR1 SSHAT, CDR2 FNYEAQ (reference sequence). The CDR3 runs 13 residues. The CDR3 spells CASSPRRQETQYF. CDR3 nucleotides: TGTGCTAGCAGCCCCAGGAGGCAAGAGACCCAGTACTTC. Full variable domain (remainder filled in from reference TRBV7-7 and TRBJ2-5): GAGVSQSPRYKVTKRGQDVTLRCDPISSHATLYWYQQALGQGPEFLTYFNYEAQPDKSGLPSDRFSAERPEGSISTLTIQRTEQRDSAMYRCASSPRRQETQYFGPGTRLLVL.

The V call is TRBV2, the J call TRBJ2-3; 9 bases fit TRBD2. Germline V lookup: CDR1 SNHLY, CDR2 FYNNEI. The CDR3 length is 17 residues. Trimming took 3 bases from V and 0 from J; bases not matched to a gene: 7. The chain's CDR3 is CASSELGLASSTDTQYF. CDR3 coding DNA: TGTGCCAGCAGTGAGCTCGGACTAGCGTCAAGCACAGATACGCAGTATTTT.